This T cell receptor (beta chain) appears in the sequencing data of a study of blood T cell repertoires in COVID-19. In the study overall: Samples of COVID-19 (acute and convalescent) were obtained from the United States, Italy and Spain.

The V gene's germline CDR1 is SGHTA and CDR2 FQGNSA. The CDR3 totals 14 residues. Deletions cut 5 bases from V and 3 bases from J, with 14 bases between. The repertoire was sequenced with immunoSEQ multiplex PCR; TCRdb's copy has only in-frame clones and lacks some. The sample holds 200,000 to 300,000 clones, about 91% seen once. The sequenced material came from peripheral blood. V usage is TRBV7-2 and J usage is TRBJ2-7, with a possible D match to TRBD2 (5 bases). This TCR was recovered from a person under 35 with COVID-19, enrolled during active disease. This CDR3 reads CASSKSGKNYEQYF. DNA for the CDR3: TGTGCCAGCAGCAAATCCGGGAAAAACTACGAGCAGTACTTC.